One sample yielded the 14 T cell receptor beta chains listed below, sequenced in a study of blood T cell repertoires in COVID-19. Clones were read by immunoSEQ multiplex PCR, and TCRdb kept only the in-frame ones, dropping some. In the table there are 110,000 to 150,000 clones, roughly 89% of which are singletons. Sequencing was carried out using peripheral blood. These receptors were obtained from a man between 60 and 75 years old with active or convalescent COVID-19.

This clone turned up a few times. This CDR3 reads CASSLTGTGGEKLFF. The DNA for the CDR3 is TGCGCCAGCAGCTTGACCGGGACAGGGGGAGAAAAACTGTTTTTT. The genes are TRBV5-1 and TRBJ1-4; 11 bases are shared with TRBD1. The J segment lost 8 bases and the V segment lost 1 base, leaving 4 bases of the junction unmatched. This CDR3 spans 15 amino acids. The germline V gene has CDR1 SGHRS and CDR2 YFSETQ. Full variable domain (outside the CDR3, taken from reference TRBV5-1 and TRBJ1-4): KAGVTQTPRYLIKTRGQQVTLSCSPISGHRSVSWYQQTPGQGLQFLFEYFSETQRNKGNFPGRFSGRQFSNSRSEMNVSTLELGDSALYLCASSLTGTGGEKLFFGSGTQLSVL.

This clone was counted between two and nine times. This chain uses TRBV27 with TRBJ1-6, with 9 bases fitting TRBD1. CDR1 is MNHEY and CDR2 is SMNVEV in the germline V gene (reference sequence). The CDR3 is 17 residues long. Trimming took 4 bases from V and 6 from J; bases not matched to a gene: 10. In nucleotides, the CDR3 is TGTGCCAGCAGTTCCTACAGGGGGCGCGTAGGTAATTCACCCCTCCACTTT. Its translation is CASSSYRGRVGNSPLHF.

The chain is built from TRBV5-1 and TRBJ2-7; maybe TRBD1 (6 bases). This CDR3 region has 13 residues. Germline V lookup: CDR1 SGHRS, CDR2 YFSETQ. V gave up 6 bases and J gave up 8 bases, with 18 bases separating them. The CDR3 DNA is TGCGCCAGCACCTCTACCGGACAGCCGAAGCAGTACTTC. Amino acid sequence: CASTSTGQPKQYF.

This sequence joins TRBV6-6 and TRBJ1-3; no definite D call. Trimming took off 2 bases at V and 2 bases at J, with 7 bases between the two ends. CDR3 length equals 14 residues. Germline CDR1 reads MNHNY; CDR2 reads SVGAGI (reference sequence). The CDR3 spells CASSYEGAGNTIYF. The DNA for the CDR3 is TGTGCCAGCAGTTACGAGGGAGCTGGAAACACCATATATTTT.

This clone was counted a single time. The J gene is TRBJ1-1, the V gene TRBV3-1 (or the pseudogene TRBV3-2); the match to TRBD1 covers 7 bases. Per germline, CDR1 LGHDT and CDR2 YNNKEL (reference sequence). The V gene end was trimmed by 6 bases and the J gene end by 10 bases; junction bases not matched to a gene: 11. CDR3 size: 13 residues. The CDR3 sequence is CASSPRTGVGAFF. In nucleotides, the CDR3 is TGTGCCAGCAGTCCAAGGACAGGCGTAGGAGCTTTCTTT.

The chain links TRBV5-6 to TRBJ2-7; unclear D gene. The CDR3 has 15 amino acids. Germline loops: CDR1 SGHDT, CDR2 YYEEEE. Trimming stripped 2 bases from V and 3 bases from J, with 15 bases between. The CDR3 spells CASSFFGNNLYEQYF. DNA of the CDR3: TGTGCCAGCAGCTTTTTCGGTAATAATCTCTACGAGCAGTACTTC. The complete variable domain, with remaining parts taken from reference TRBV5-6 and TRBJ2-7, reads DAGVTQSPTHLIKTRGQQVTLRCSPKSGHDTVSWYQQALGQGPQFIFQYYEEEERQRGNFPDRFSGHQFPNYSSELNVNALLLGDSALYLCASSFFGNNLYEQYFGPGTRLTVT.

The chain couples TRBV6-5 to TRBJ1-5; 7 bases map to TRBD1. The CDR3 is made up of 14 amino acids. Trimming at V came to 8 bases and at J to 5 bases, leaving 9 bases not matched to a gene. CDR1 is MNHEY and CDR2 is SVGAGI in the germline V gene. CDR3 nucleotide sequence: TGTGCCAGCCAGCAGGGGGGCAGCCATCAGCCCCAGCATTTT. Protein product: CASQQGGSHQPQHF.

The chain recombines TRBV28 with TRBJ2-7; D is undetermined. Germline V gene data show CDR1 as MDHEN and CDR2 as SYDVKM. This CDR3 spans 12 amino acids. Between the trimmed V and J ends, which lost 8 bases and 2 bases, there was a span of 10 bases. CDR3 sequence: CASRLIPYEQYF. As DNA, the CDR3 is TGTGCCAGCCGACTTATCCCCTACGAGCAGTACTTC. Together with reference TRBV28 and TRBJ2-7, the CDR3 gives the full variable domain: DVKVTQSSRYLVKRTGEKVFLECVQDMDHENMFWYRQDPGLGLRLIYFSYDVKMKEKGDIPEGYSVSREKKERFSLILESASTNQTSMYLCASRLIPYEQYFGPGTRLTVT.

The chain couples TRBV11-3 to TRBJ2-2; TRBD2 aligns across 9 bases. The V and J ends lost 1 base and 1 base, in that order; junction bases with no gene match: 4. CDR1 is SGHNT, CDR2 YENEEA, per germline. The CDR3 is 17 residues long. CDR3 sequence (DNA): TGTGCCAGCAGCTTAGCGGCGGGAGGGGGGAACACCGGGGAGCTGTTTTTT. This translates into CASSLAAGGGNTGELFF.

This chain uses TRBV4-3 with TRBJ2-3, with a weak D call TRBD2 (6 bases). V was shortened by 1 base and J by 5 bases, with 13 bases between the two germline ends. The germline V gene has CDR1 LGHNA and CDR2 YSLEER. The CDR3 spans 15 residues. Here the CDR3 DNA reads TGCGCCAGCAGCCAAGGGGCGGGACCCCAAGATACGCAGTATTTT. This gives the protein CASSQGAGPQDTQYF.

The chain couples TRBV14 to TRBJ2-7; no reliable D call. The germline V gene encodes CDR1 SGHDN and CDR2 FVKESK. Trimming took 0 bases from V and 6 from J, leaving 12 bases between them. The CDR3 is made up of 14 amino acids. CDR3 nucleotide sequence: TGTGCCAGCAGCCAAGATACAGCCTCTATCGAGCAGTACTTC. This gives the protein CASSQDTASIEQYF. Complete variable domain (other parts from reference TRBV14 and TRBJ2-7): EAGVTQFPSHSVIEKGQTVTLRCDPISGHDNLYWYRRVMGKEIKFLLHFVKESKQDESGMPNNRFLAERTGGTYSTLKVQPAELEDSGVYFCASSQDTASIEQYFGPGTRLTVT.

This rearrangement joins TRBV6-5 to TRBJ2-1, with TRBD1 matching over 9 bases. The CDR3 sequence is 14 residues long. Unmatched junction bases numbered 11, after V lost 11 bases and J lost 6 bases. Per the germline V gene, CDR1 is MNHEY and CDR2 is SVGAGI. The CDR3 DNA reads TGTGCCGCATCGGAGACAGGGGGTCGCAATGAGCAGTTCTTC. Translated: CAASETGGRNEQFF.

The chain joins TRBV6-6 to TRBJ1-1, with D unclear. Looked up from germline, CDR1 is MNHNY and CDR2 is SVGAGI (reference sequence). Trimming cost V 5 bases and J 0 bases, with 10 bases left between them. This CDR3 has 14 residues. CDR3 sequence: CASSTRYMNTEAFF. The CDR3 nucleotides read TGTGCCAGCAGTACCAGGTACATGAACACTGAAGCTTTCTTT.

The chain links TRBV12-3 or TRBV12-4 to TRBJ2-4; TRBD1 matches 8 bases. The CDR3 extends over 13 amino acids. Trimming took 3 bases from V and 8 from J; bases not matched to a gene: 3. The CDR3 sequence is CASSLGQVDIQYF. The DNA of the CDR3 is TGTGCCAGCAGTTTGGGACAGGTCGACATTCAGTACTTC.